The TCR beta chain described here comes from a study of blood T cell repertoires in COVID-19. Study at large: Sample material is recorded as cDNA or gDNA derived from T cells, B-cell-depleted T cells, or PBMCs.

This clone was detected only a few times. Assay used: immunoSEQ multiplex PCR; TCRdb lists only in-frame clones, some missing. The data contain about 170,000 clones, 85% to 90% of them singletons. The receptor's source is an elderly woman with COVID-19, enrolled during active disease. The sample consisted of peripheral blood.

Here the CDR3 DNA reads TGCGCCAGCAGCCTGGACAGGTCGGAAGGAAACACCATATATTTT. This translates into CASSLDRSEGNTIYF. The chain employs TRBV5-1 and TRBJ1-3; 7 bases line up with TRBD1. This CDR3 has 15 residues. Germline CDR1 is SGHRS and CDR2 is YFSETQ. The V and J ends lost 4 bases and 4 bases, in that order; junction bases with no gene match: 8.